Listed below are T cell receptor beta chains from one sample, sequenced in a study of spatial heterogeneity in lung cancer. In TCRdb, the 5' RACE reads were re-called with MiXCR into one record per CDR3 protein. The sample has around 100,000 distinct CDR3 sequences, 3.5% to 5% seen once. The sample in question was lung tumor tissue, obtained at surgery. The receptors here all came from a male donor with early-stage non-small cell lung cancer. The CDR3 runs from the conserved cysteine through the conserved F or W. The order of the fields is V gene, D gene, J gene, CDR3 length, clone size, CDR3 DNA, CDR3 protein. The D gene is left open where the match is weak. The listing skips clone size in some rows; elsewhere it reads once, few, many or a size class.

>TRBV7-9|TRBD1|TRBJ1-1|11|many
TGTGCCAGCAGCTTGGACAGGGCCGCTTTCTTT
CASSLDRAAFF
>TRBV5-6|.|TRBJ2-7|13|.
TGTGCCAGCAGCCCCAGACACCTCTACGAGCAGTACTTC
CASSPRHLYEQYF
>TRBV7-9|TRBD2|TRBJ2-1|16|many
TGTGCCAGCAGCAGCTCGACTAGCGGGATCCCCAATGAGCAGTTCTTC
CASSSSTSGIPNEQFF
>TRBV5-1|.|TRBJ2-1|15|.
TGCGCCAGCAGCTTGGGAGGGGTCACCTACAATGAGCAGTTCTTC
CASSLGGVTYNEQFF
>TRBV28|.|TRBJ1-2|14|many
TGTGCCAGCAGGGGGGCTGGACAGTACTATGGCTACACCTTC
CASRGAGQYYGYTF
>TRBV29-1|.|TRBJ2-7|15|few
TGCAGCGTTGAGGGGGCAGGGAGGGCCTCCTACGAGCAGTACTTC
CSVEGAGRASYEQYF
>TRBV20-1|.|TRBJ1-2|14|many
TGCAGTGCTAAGGTTGCAGGACGGAACTATGGCTACACCTTC
CSAKVAGRNYGYTF
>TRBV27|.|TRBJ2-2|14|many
TGTGCCAGTCGGTGGGTGGATGGCACCGGGGAGCTGTTTTTT
CASRWVDGTGELFF
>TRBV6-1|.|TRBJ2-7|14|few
TGTGCCAGCAACATAAACCCGGACGGATACGAGCAGTACTTC
CASNINPDGYEQYF
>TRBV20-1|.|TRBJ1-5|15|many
TGCAGTGCTAGAGATGCAGGGAATAGCAATCAGCCCCAGCATTTT
CSARDAGNSNQPQHF
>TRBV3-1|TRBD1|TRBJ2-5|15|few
TGTGCCAGCACCCGGACCCAGGGGGTTCAAGAGACCCAGTACTTC
CASTRTQGVQETQYF
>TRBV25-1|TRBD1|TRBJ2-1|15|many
TGTGCCAGCAGTGCTTGGGACAGCTCCTACAATGAGCAGTTCTTC
CASSAWDSSYNEQFF
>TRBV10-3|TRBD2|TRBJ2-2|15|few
TGTGCCATCGGGCGGGAGGCCACGAACACCGGGGAGCTGTTTTTT
CAIGREATNTGELFF
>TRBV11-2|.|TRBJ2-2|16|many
TGTGCCAGCAGCTCACTGGGACTGGCGAACACCGGGGAGCTGTTTTTT
CASSSLGLANTGELFF
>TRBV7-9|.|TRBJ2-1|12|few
TGTGCCAGCAGCTTATCCCCCAATGAGCAGTTCTTC
CASSLSPNEQFF
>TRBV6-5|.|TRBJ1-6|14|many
TGTGCCAGCAGTTACGGGAGTAAAGGTTCACCCCTCCACTTT
CASSYGSKGSPLHF
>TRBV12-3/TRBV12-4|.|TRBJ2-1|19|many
TGTGCCAGCAGTTCATCCCCCCGGGCTAGTCCCCGCCGCTACAATGAGCAGTTCTTC
CASSSSPRASPRRYNEQFF
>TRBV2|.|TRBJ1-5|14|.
TGTGCCAGCAGTGAGGACAGTGCTGATCAGCCCCAGCATTTT
CASSEDSADQPQHF
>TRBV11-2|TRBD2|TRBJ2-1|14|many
TGTGCCAGCAGCCGGACTAGCGGGAGTAACGAGCAGTTCTTC
CASSRTSGSNEQFF
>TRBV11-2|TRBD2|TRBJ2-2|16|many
TGTGCCAGCAGACGAATGACAACTAGCGCCACCGGGGAGCTGTTTTTT
CASRRMTTSATGELFF
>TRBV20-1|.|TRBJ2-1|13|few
TGCAGTGCTAGAGAGAGACCCCAACGATCGCAGTTCTTC
CSARERPQRSQFF
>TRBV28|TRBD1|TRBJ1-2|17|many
TGTGCCAGCAGTTTCCCAAATCTCGGACAGGGTGGTGGCGGCTACACCTTC
CASSFPNLGQGGGGYTF
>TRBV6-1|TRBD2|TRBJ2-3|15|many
TGTGCCACCACCCTGGGCGCGGGGGACGGTGATACGCAGTATTTT
CATTLGAGDGDTQYF
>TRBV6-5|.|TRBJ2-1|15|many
TGTGCCAGCAGTTACTTACCTGTTTCCTACAATGAGCAGTTCTTC
CASSYLPVSYNEQFF
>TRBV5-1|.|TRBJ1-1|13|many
TGCGCCAGCAGCCGGGGTTATAACACTGAAGCTTTCTTT
CASSRGYNTEAFF
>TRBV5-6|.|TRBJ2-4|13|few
TGTGCCAGCAGCCCCCAGGTGGGCCCCATTCAGTACTTC
CASSPQVGPIQYF